The clone carrying this T cell receptor beta chain was observed a few times. What it recognizes is unknown. This record belongs to a study of circulating and synovial CD4+ cells in juvenile arthritis. Findings of the study overall: Compared with bulk blood, circulating pathogenic-like lymphocytes shared substantially more CDR3 sequences with synovial T cells. T cell genome counts differed by at least an order of magnitude between CPL and CD4 samples.

The table came from immunoSEQ multiplex PCR; TCRdb's copy has only in-frame clones and leaves some out. Of around 14,000 clones detected, approximately 80% appear once; the ten largest clones hold more than 3.5%. V was cut by 5 bases and J by 1 base, with 12 bases left in between. Germline CDR1 is MNHEY and CDR2 is SVGAGI. The CDR3 is 14 residues long. The chain recombines TRBV6-5 with TRBJ2-7, with D hard to call. Sequenced: CD4+ T cells from synovial fluid. This clonotype was obtained from a human patient with juvenile idiopathic arthritis. Some clones in this sample may be carry-over from other donors' samples. In nucleotides, the CDR3 is TGTGCCAGCAGTCCCCTAGAGAGGTCCTACGAGCAGTACTTC. Translation: CASSPLERSYEQYF.